The 5 T cell receptor beta chains below all came from one sample that was sequenced in a study of tumor and adjacent non-tumor tissue in lung cancer. The template was RNA from unsorted bulk tissue. A modified ARM-PCR protocol with three rounds of nested PCR amplified TCRbeta. TCRdb re-derived calls from the multiplex PCR reads in MiXCR, one entry per CDR3 protein. The sample records more than 60,000 distinct CDR3 sequences, 60% to 80% being singletons. The sample consisted of lung tumor tissue. The receptors derive from a woman aged 50 to 60 with non-small cell lung cancer.

Remarks on this clonotype: The CDR3 end shows no conserved phenylalanine or tryptophan, and so a read error is likely. The rearrangement joins TRBV6-1 to TRBJ1-5; 7 nucleotides align to TRBD1. The V gene end was trimmed by 5 bases and the J gene end by 3 bases; junction bases not matched to a gene: 10. CDR1 and CDR2 (germline): MNHNS, SASEGT. The CDR3 loop spans 16 amino acids. As DNA, the CDR3 is TGTGCCAGCAGTCACCTACTGACAGGGATCAATCAGCCCCAGCATTAT. It translates to CASSHLLTGINQPQHY.

The gene calls are TRBV5-4 and TRBJ2-7; TRBD1 might be the D (5 bases). This CDR3 region has 14 residues. CDR1 and CDR2 from the germline V gene are SGHNT and YYREEE (reference sequence). The CDR3 DNA is TGTGGCGGCAGCTTCGGCCAGGGTAATGGCGAGCAGTACTTC. It yields the protein CGGSFGQGNGEQYF.

Many counts were recorded for this clonotype. V is TRBV6-5 and J is TRBJ2-7; 10 bases line up with TRBD1. J lost 5 bases, V lost 6 bases, and 4 bases had no gene match. This CDR3 has 13 amino acids. Per the germline V gene, CDR1 is MNHEY and CDR2 is SVGAGI. CDR3 in amino acids: CASSRDRGHEQYF. The CDR3 DNA sequence: TGTGCCAGCAGCCGGGACAGGGGACACGAGCAGTACTTC.

On this clonotype itself: The conserved phenylalanine or tryptophan normally closing the CDR3 is absent here, so this likely arose from a read error. The chain has TRBV6-6 and TRBJ2-4, with TRBD2 identical over 9 bases. Germline CDR1 reads MNHNY; CDR2 reads SVGAGI (reference sequence). CDR3 size: 16 residues. The V and J ends lost 7 bases and 4 bases, in that order; junction bases with no gene match: 11. Here the CDR3 reads CASTLPGLANKNIQYL. The DNA of the CDR3 is TGTGCCAGCACCTTACCCGGACTAGCGAATAAAAACATTCAGTACTTG.

To note about this clonotype: A much more abundant neighbour one base away suggests this may be a read error. The chain carries TRBV11-2 and TRBJ2-1; no clear D gene. Germline V lookup: CDR1 SGHAT, CDR2 FQNNGV. This CDR3 contains 14 residues. V shed 3 bases and J shed 10 bases, with 16 bases lying between them. The CDR3, as DNA: TGTGCCAGCAGCTTGGGCCTCTCACCTGAGGAGCAGTTCTTC. Protein: CASSLGLSPEEQFF.